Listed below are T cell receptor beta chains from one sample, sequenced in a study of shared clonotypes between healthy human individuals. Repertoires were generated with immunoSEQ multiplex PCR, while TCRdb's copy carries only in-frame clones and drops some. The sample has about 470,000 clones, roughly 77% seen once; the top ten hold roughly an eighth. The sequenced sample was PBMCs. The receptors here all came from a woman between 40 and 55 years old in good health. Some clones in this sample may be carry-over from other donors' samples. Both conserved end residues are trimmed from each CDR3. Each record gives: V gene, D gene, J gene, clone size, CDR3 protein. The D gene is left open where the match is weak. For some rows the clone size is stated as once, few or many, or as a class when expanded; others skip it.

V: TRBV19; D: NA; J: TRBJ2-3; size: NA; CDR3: ASSSFIGASTDTQY
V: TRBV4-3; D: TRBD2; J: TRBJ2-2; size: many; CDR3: ASSRLPGLAGGELF
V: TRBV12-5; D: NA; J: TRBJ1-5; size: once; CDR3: ASGSRCGTEAPYSNQPQH
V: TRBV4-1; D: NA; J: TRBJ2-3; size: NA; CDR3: ASSPGDRPSTDTQY
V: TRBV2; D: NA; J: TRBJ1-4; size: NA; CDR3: ASSLNRNGGEKLF
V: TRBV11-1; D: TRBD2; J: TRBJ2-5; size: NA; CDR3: ASSSGLAGVLQTQY
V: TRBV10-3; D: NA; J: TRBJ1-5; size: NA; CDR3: AISESGQPQH
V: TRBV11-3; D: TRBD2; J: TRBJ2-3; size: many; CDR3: ASSFWGGSPDTQY
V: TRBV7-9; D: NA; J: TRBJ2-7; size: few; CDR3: ASSLGPAVYEQY
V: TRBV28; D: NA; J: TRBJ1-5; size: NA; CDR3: ASWPTGRGNQPQH
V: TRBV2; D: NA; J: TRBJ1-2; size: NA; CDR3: ASLRGGLHYGYT
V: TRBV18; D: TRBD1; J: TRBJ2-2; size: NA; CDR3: ASPRDSNTGELF
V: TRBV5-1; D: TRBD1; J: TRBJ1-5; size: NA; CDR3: ASSSTGGRGQPQH
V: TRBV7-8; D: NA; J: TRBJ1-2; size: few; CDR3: ASSPGTEVYGYT
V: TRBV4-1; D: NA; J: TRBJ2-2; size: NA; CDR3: ASSQDAGLDTGELF